Below are 26 T cell receptor beta chains sequenced from a single sample in a study of blood T cells in healthy people across ages. PCR was performed a second time for about 7 to 11 cycles using a sample-barcoded 5' primer and a J-beta primer mix. MiXCR was run by TCRdb on the 5' RACE reads, yielding one entry per CDR3 protein. The sample lists under 1,000,000 distinct CDR3 sequences; 46% were seen once. The specimen was blood. The receptors derive from a man older than 75 in good health.

This clonotype was observed a handful of times. The chain employs TRBV6-5 and TRBJ2-3; D is uncertain. The germline CDR1 and CDR2 sequences are MNHEY and SVGAGI. The V and J ends lost 2 bases and 3 bases respectively, with 9 bases between them. There are 14 residues in the CDR3. The CDR3 spells CASSYGSLTDTQYF. The CDR3, as DNA: TGTGCCAGCAGTTACGGCAGTTTGACAGATACGCAGTATTTT.

As DNA, the CDR3 is TGTGCCAGCAGTTTTCGGGGGCCCGTAGGGTCATCACCCCTCCACTTT. Its translation is CASSFRGPVGSSPLHF. The V gene is TRBV28, the J gene TRBJ1-6, with D perhaps TRBD1 (6 bases). The V gene's germline CDR1 is MDHEN and CDR2 SYDVKM. This CDR3 region has 16 residues. Between the trimmed V and J ends, which lost 3 bases and 10 bases, there was a span of 19 bases. The variable domain in full, completed from reference TRBV28 and TRBJ1-6, reads DVKVTQSSRYLVKRTGEKVFLECVQDMDHENMFWYRQDPGLGLRLIYFSYDVKMKEKGDIPEGYSVSREKKERFSLILESASTNQTSMYLCASSFRGPVGSSPLHFGNGTRLTVT.

V gene TRBV28 combines with J gene TRBJ1-1; 7 bases fit TRBD1. The CDR3 covers 16 residues. V lost 2 bases and J lost 3; bases outside the gene matches: 9. CDR1 is MDHEN and CDR2 is SYDVKM in the germline V gene. The DNA for the CDR3 is TGTGCCAGCAGTTTAGGCCAAGGGGGCCCCTACACTGAAGCTTTCTTT. Translating gives CASSLGQGGPYTEAFF.

This rearrangement joins TRBV6-2 or TRBV6-3 to TRBJ2-5; no reliable D call. Trimming pared 6 bases from V and 7 bases from J, leaving 12 bases between. The V gene's germline CDR1 is MNHEY and CDR2 SVGEGT. CDR3 length: 12 amino acids. Here the CDR3 reads CASRGPSGTQYF. The CDR3 bases are TGTGCCAGCAGAGGACCTTCGGGGACCCAGTACTTC.

Written as DNA, the CDR3 is TGTGCCAGCAGCGGCAGGAAACAGGGTTGGGACTACAATGAGCAGTTCTTC. Encoded protein: CASSGRKQGWDYNEQFF. The chain links TRBV2 to TRBJ2-1, with a tentative D call TRBD1 (6 bases). This CDR3 has 17 amino acids. Germline loops: CDR1 SNHLY, CDR2 FYNNEI. The germline V and J ends were trimmed by 6 bases and 3 bases, with 21 bases remaining between them.

This clonotype turned up a few times. The rearrangement joins TRBV12-3 or TRBV12-4 to TRBJ2-3; TRBD2 matches 10 bases. V dropped 6 bases and J dropped 3; count of bases not matched to a gene: 9. The CDR3 consists of 16 residues. The CDR3 coding sequence is TGTGCCAGCAGCCTGTGGACTAGCGGCGTAACAGATACGCAGTATTTT. Protein: CASSLWTSGVTDTQYF.

V gene TRBV10-2 combines with J gene TRBJ2-3; tentative D call: TRBD1 (6 bases). The germline gives CDR1 WSHSY, CDR2 SAAADI. The CDR3 has 13 residues. With 6 bases removed from V and 2 bases from J, the gap between germline ends came to 9 bases. The CDR3 DNA follows: TGCGCCAGCAGGACAGGAGACACAGATACGCAGTATTTT. Its protein is CASRTGDTDTQYF.

This clonotype was counted many times. The junction shows a germline mismatch at one end, possibly a read error. This rearrangement joins TRBV5-1 to TRBJ2-5; 9 nucleotides line up with TRBD1. The CDR3 covers 14 residues. CDR1 SGHRS and CDR2 YFSETQ come from the germline V gene. DNA for the CDR3: TGTGCCAGCAGTCCCGGGACAGGGCAAGAGACCCAGTACTTC. Amino acids: CASSPGTGQETQYF.

There are many counts of this clonotype. A read error may account for a junction end that differs from germline. The V gene is TRBV5-1, the J gene TRBJ2-7; 7 bases match TRBD2. Germline V gives CDR1 SGHRS, CDR2 YFSETQ. The CDR3 totals 13 residues. The CDR3 bases are TGTGCCAGCAGCTTGGCGGGAGTCTACGAGCAGTACTTC. It specifies CASSLAGVYEQYF. Full variable domain (rest looked up from reference TRBV5-1 and TRBJ2-7): KAGVTQTPRYLIKTRGQQVTLSCSPISGHRSVSWYQQTPGQGLQFLFEYFSETQRNKGNFPGRFSGRQFSNSRSEMNVSTLELGDSALYLCASSLAGVYEQYFGPGTRLTVT.

The rearrangement links TRBV7-9 to TRBJ1-4; maybe TRBD1 (6 bases). This CDR3 comprises 14 residues. CDR1 is SEHNR, CDR2 FQNEAQ, per germline (reference sequence). V gave up 5 bases and J gave up 3 bases, with 10 bases separating them. The CDR3 here is CASSIRGANEKLFF. DNA of the CDR3: TGTGCCAGCAGCATCAGGGGTGCTAATGAAAAACTGTTTTTT.

This chain uses TRBV5-1 with TRBJ1-4, with D unresolved. Trimming pared 2 bases from V and 1 base from J, leaving 6 bases between. The CDR3 spans 14 residues. CDR1 SGHRS and CDR2 YFSETQ come from the germline V gene. This chain's CDR3 is CASSFSGTNEKLFF. The CDR3 DNA follows: TGCGCCAGCAGCTTCAGTGGAACTAATGAAAAACTGTTTTTT.

V and J are TRBV27 and TRBJ2-2; 7 nucleotides align to TRBD2. J gave up 1 base and V 5 bases, and 7 bases lay outside the gene matches. This CDR3 comprises 16 residues. The germline V gene has CDR1 MNHEY and CDR2 SMNVEV (reference sequence). Written as DNA, the CDR3 is TGTGCCAGCAGTAGCTTTCGGGGGGAGAACACCGGGGAGCTGTTTTTT. Amino acid sequence: CASSSFRGENTGELFF.

In the case of this clonotype: One junction end does not reproduce the germline sequence, and a read error may be involved. This chain connects TRBV20-1 to TRBJ2-3, with TRBD2 matching 9 bases. The CDR3 consists of 14 residues. CDR1 is DFQATT and CDR2 is SNEGSKA in the germline V gene (reference sequence). The CDR3 DNA sequence: TGCAGTTCGAAACCGGGACTAGCAACAGATGCGCAGTATTTT. It encodes CSSKPGLATDAQYF.

This chain connects TRBV7-2 to TRBJ2-1; D remains ambiguous. The CDR3 has 14 residues. In germline, CDR1 is SGHTA, CDR2 FQGNSA. V lost 3 bases, J lost 12 bases, and 18 bases lay in between. CDR3 nucleotides: TGTGCCAGCAGCTTGGGCATGGGGAATTCGCGGCAGTTCTTC. Its translation: CASSLGMGNSRQFF.

This clonotype was observed a few times. The chain combines TRBV20-1 with TRBJ2-1; weak D call: TRBD2 (5 bases). The CDR3 loop spans 13 amino acids. V shed 8 bases and J shed 5 bases, with 16 bases lying between them. The germline V gene encodes CDR1 DFQATT and CDR2 SNEGSKA (reference sequence). This CDR3 is CSPRGRVDNEQFF. CDR3 nucleotides: TGCAGTCCCCGGGGAAGGGTCGACAATGAGCAGTTCTTC.

The chain has TRBV7-6 and TRBJ2-1; 8 bases map to TRBD2. Losses at the gene ends were 1 base for V and 3 bases for J; bases not matched to a gene: 5. This CDR3 contains 16 residues. From germline, CDR1 is SGHVS and CDR2 FNYEAQ. As DNA, the CDR3 is TGTGCCAGCAGCTTAGAGGGCGGGAGGTTCTACAATGAGCAGTTCTTC. Translated, it gives CASSLEGGRFYNEQFF.

This clonotype has only a few counts. The gene calls are TRBV3-1 and TRBJ2-1, with 15 bases lining up with TRBD2. Per germline, CDR1 LGHDT and CDR2 YNNKEL (reference sequence). The CDR3 contains 16 residues. Trimming at V came to 1 base and at J to 9 bases, leaving 4 bases not matched to a gene. The CDR3 here is CASSQAGTSGRSEQFF. CDR3 nucleotides: TGTGCCAGCAGCCAAGCAGGGACTAGCGGGAGGAGTGAGCAGTTCTTC.

This clonotype was observed many times. The chain is built from TRBV5-5 and TRBJ2-4; D not resolved. The CDR3 has 14 amino acids. The V and J ends lost 2 bases and 0 bases respectively, with 6 bases between them. Per germline, CDR1 SGHKS and CDR2 YYEKEE (reference sequence). CDR3 region: CASSLVLAKNIQYF. The CDR3 bases are TGTGCCAGCAGCTTAGTGCTAGCCAAAAACATTCAGTACTTC.

There are a few counts of this clonotype. V usage is TRBV12-3 or TRBV12-4 and J usage is TRBJ2-7; 9 nucleotides align to TRBD1. The CDR3 consists of 14 residues. V lost 4 bases to trimming and J lost 5 bases; unmatched junction nucleotides: 6. The CDR3 nucleotides are TGTGCCAGCAGTTCACGGGACAGGGACCACGAGCAGTACTTC. This translates into CASSSRDRDHEQYF.

This clonotype has a handful of counts. V and J are TRBV4-3 and TRBJ2-4, with D perhaps matching TRBD1 (5 bases). The DNA end favors TRBJ2-7, so the J call may be wrong. The CDR3 has 13 amino acids. Germline CDR1 is LGHNA and CDR2 is YSLEER. CDR3 coding DNA: TGCGCCAGCAGCCAAGATCAGGGTTACGAGCAGTACTTC. Its protein product is CASSQDQGYEQYF.

CDR3: CSARDSSGRSDTQYF. As DNA, the CDR3 is TGCAGTGCTAGAGATTCTAGCGGGAGGTCAGATACGCAGTATTTT. The V gene is TRBV20-1, the J gene TRBJ2-3; 11 bases agree with TRBD2. Per germline, CDR1 DFQATT and CDR2 SNEGSKA (reference sequence). V trimming: 0 bases; J trimming: 4 bases; junction bases outside the gene matches: 3. The CDR3 contains 15 residues.

The sample holds many counts of this clonotype. The V gene is TRBV12-3 or TRBV12-4, the J gene TRBJ2-3; 10 bases are shared with TRBD2. CDR3 length: 14 residues. V shed 6 bases, J shed 3 bases, and the junction held 3 bases outside the gene matches. The CDR3 loop is CASSPSGSTDTQYF. The CDR3 DNA follows: TGTGCCAGCAGCCCTAGCGGGAGTACAGATACGCAGTATTTT.

V is TRBV5-1 and J is TRBJ2-2; 10 bases fit TRBD2. The CDR3 spans 17 residues. Germline CDR1 reads SGHRS; CDR2 reads YFSETQ. V was pared by 6 bases and J by 6 bases, with 14 bases of the junction left unmatched. CDR3 bases: TGCGCCAGCACCGACTCGAGAGCGGGAGGGCCCTCCGGGGAGCTGTTTTTT. This translates into CASTDSRAGGPSGELFF.

V gene TRBV29-1 combines with J gene TRBJ2-1; either TRBD1 or TRBD2 may fit D (6 bases each). Germline CDR1 SQVTM, CDR2 ANQGSEA. The CDR3 is 14 residues long. Trimming shortened V by 1 base and J by 8 bases, and 15 bases separated the two germline ends. This chain's CDR3 is CSVEVQEGVDEQFF. The CDR3 DNA reads TGCAGCGTTGAAGTGCAGGAGGGGGTGGATGAGCAGTTCTTC.

Regarding this clonotype: This clone may be a read error of a much larger clone one base away. The V gene is TRBV20-1, the J gene TRBJ2-5; 12 bases are shared with TRBD1. Germline CDR1 DFQATT, CDR2 SNEGSKA (reference sequence). The CDR3 totals 14 residues. The CDR3 DNA reads as TGCAATGCTACCGGGACAGGGGGCTTGGATGAGCAGTACTTC. Protein product: CNATGTGGLDEQYF.

V and J are TRBV6-6 and TRBJ2-3, with 7 bases that match TRBD2. The trim removed 5 bases at V and 0 bases at J, leaving 8 bases unmatched. Germline CDR1 and CDR2: MNHNY and SVGAGI (reference sequence). This CDR3 has 16 amino acids. This CDR3 reads CASSNSKRGSTDTQYF. The CDR3 bases are TGTGCCAGCAGTAATAGCAAGCGGGGTAGCACAGATACGCAGTATTTT.